Reported below is one T cell receptor (beta chain). This table comes from immunoSEQ multiplex PCR, and its TCRdb copy is limited to in-frame clones, with some not included. The sample lists about 140,000 clones; roughly 93% were seen once. This entry comes from a study of T cell responses to AZD1222 COVID-19 vaccine. This CDR3 has 13 amino acids. Germline values: CDR1 MNHEY, CDR2 SMNVEV (reference sequence). V was trimmed by 0 bases and J by 5 bases, leaving 7 bases between them. This clonotype originated in an adult in good health. The material sequenced was peripheral blood, taken on day 0 of MenACWY control vaccination. The chain carries TRBV27 and TRBJ1-2; D remains unclear. For the CDR3, the DNA is TGTGCCAGCAGTTTATCGATAGGGTATGGCTACACCTTC. Translation: CASSLSIGYGYTF.